This TCR beta chain was identified in a study of cytomegalovirus exposure and HLA in healthy donors. General study findings and limits: Sequencing likely produced, as an artifact, a cluster of highly shared sequence variants.

With 60 Vbeta and 13 Jbeta primers, the PCR was carried out. Profiling relied on immunoSEQ multiplex PCR, and the TCRdb table lists in-frame clones only, not all of them. The data contain approximately 150,000 clones, 88% of them seen just once; the ten biggest clones take up around 0.51%. This clone was detected only once. Its antigen is not known. With 4 bases clipped from V and 2 bases from J, the junction kept 6 bases outside the gene matches. This CDR3 region has 15 residues. Germline V gene sequence: CDR1 KGHSH, CDR2 LQKENI. The rearrangement links TRBV18 to TRBJ2-3, with 7 bases lining up with TRBD1. This clonotype was sampled from a woman aged 40 to 50 in good health and CMV-seronegative. The sample comprised PBMCs. As DNA, the CDR3 is TGTGCCAGCTCACAACGACAGGGCAACACAGATACGCAGTATTTT. Its translation is CASSQRQGNTDTQYF.